This entry lists 12 T cell receptor beta chains sequenced from one sample in a study of T cell clonotyping in hematopoietic cell transplantation. This sample's time point: recipient sample about 28 days before transplant, after cytoreduction. Data came from immunoSEQ multiplex PCR; TCRdb stores just in-frame clones and leaves some out. The data hold about 38,000 clones, with roughly 94% observed a single time. The sample here was peripheral blood mononuclear cells, taken before stem cell transplant. These receptors came from a man aged 40-49 years with chronic myeloid leukemia. Some clones in this sample may be carry-over from other donors' samples.

The V call is TRBV11-2, the J call TRBJ1-2; D perhaps matches TRBD1 (5 bases). Trimming cost V 6 bases and J 13 bases, with 15 bases left between them. Germline loops: CDR1 SGHAT, CDR2 FQNNGV. The CDR3 is 11 amino acids. In DNA, the CDR3 is TGTGCCAGCAGTAGAGATGCAGGGCGCACCTTC. It codes for CASSRDAGRTF.

This clone has just one count. The chain combines TRBV19 with TRBJ1-5, with TRBD1 as a possible D gene (6 bases). Between the trimmed V and J ends, which lost 5 bases and 8 bases, there was a span of 19 bases. This CDR3 contains 15 residues. Germline V lookup: CDR1 LNHDA, CDR2 SQIVND (reference sequence). CDR3: CASSSPDRSGEPQHF. CDR3 in DNA: TGTGCCAGTAGTTCCCCGGACAGATCTGGGGAGCCCCAGCATTTT.

The rearrangement uses TRBV4-1 and TRBJ2-5, with D tentatively TRBD1 or TRBD2 (5 bases each). The CDR3 sequence is 16 residues long. V was trimmed by 4 bases and J by 10 bases, leaving 25 bases between them. CDR1 MGHRA and CDR2 YSYEKL come from the germline V gene. This CDR3 is CASSPLRRGTDSDQYF. CDR3 DNA sequence: TGCGCCAGCAGCCCTCTTAGGAGAGGGACGGATTCGGACCAGTACTTC.

The rearrangement links TRBV28 to TRBJ1-6; 10 nucleotides align to TRBD1. CDR1 is MDHEN and CDR2 is SYDVKM in the germline V gene. J lost 10 bases, V lost 7 bases, and 10 bases had no gene match. CDR3 size: 15 residues. DNA for the CDR3: TGTGCCAGCACTGGGGGGGGGACAGGGGTATCACCCCTCCACTTT. Translated, it gives CASTGGGTGVSPLHF.

This chain joins TRBV29-1 and TRBJ1-1; D remains ambiguous. The CDR3 runs to 15 residues. V was cut by 6 bases and J by 0 bases, with 17 bases left in between. The germline V gene encodes CDR1 SQVTM and CDR2 ANQGSEA. The CDR3 bases are TGCAGCGTACCGCCCCCCGACAACCTGAACACTGAAGCTTTCTTT. It yields the protein CSVPPPDNLNTEAFF.

The chain combines TRBV6-5 with TRBJ1-1; the D is unclear. V lost 6 bases, J lost 10 bases, and 15 bases lay in between. The CDR3 loop spans 12 amino acids. Looked up from germline, CDR1 is MNHEY and CDR2 is SVGAGI. CDR3 amino acids: CASSRTGSGAFF. The CDR3 DNA is TGTGCCAGCAGCCGAACCGGGTCGGGAGCTTTCTTT.

This sequence joins TRBV9 and TRBJ1-6; D might be TRBD1 (6 bases). This CDR3 spans 14 amino acids. The ends were cut back, 0 bases at V and 7 bases at J, with 8 bases in the middle. Germline CDR1 reads SGDLS; CDR2 reads YYNGEE. As DNA, the CDR3 is TGTGCCAGCAGCGTAGCCGGGACAAATTCACCCCTCCACTTT. This gives the protein CASSVAGTNSPLHF.

The chain has TRBV5-1 and TRBJ2-3; 10 nucleotides agree with TRBD1. The germline V gene encodes CDR1 SGHRS and CDR2 YFSETQ. This CDR3 has 15 amino acids. Trimming took 3 bases from V and 4 from J; bases not matched to a gene: 5. The CDR3 protein is CASSSGTGVADTQYF. The CDR3 DNA reads TGCGCCAGCAGCTCCGGGACAGGGGTTGCAGATACGCAGTATTTT.

The gene calls are TRBV5-4 and TRBJ2-5; 8 bases match TRBD2. CDR1 SGHNT and CDR2 YYREEE come from the germline V gene (reference sequence). V lost 10 bases, J lost 1 base, and 12 bases stayed unmatched. This CDR3 contains 15 residues. The CDR3 nucleotides read TGTGCCTCTGGCCCTGGCGGGGGGTCCCAAGAGACCCAGTACTTC. This encodes CASGPGGGSQETQYF.

The CDR3 nucleotides read TGTGCCAGCAGTTACCGAGACAGCACCGGGGAGCTGTTTTTT. Amino acids: CASSYRDSTGELFF. The J gene is TRBJ2-2, the V gene TRBV6-5; a weak D match, TRBD1 (5 bases). CDR3 length equals 14 residues. Trimming cost V 2 bases and J 4 bases, with 8 bases left between them. Germline CDR1 is MNHEY and CDR2 is SVGAGI.

The rearrangement uses TRBV30 and TRBJ1-1; D is unresolved. The V gene's germline CDR1 is GTSNPN and CDR2 SVGIG (reference sequence). There are 12 residues in the CDR3. V was cut by 2 bases and J by 1 base, with 5 bases left in between. Here the CDR3 reads CAWSIANTEAFF. The CDR3 DNA reads as TGTGCCTGGAGTATAGCGAACACTGAAGCTTTCTTT.

V is TRBV2 and J is TRBJ1-4; D gene ambiguous. This CDR3 contains 14 residues. The germline V gene has CDR1 SNHLY and CDR2 FYNNEI. Trimming took 5 bases from V and 8 from J, leaving 15 bases between them. DNA for the CDR3: TGTGCCAGCAGTAGGGCCAAGGTGGAAGAAAAACTGTTTTTT. Its translation is CASSRAKVEEKLFF.